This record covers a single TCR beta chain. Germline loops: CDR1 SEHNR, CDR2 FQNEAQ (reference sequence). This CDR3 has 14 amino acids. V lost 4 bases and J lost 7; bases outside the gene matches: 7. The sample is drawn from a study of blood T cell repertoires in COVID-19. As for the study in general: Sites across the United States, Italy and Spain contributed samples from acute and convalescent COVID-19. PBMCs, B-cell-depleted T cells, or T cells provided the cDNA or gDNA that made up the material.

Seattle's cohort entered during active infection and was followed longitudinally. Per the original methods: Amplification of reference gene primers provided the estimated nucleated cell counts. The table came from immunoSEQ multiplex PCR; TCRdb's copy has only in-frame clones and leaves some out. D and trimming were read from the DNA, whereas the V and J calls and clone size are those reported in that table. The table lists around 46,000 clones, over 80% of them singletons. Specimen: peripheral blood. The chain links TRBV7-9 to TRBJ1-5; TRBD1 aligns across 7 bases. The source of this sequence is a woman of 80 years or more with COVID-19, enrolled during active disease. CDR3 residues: CASSSDRARQPQHF. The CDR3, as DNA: TGTGCCAGCAGCTCAGACAGGGCGCGACAGCCCCAGCATTTT.